A single sample is the source of the 5 T cell receptor beta chains below, sequenced in a study of T-cell memory formation after mild COVID-19. MiXCR was run by TCRdb on the 5' RACE reads, yielding one entry per CDR3 protein. Of around 470,000 distinct CDR3 sequences in the sample, around 18% are singletons; the top ten hold roughly 8.4%. Sequencing input: PBMCs or a T cell subset sorted from them (not recorded which). The source is an adult woman who had mild COVID-19 (a few samples of this study predate the infection). Cell type and time point are not known.

This clonotype has more than one count but fewer than ten. This chain links TRBV20-1 with TRBJ2-5; 8 nucleotides align to TRBD1. V lost 1 base and J lost 4; bases outside the gene matches: 8. The germline V gene encodes CDR1 DFQATT and CDR2 SNEGSKA (reference sequence). CDR3 length: 15 amino acids. CDR3 region: CSARVWTGFVETQYF. The CDR3 DNA is TGCAGTGCTAGAGTCTGGACAGGGTTTGTAGAGACCCAGTACTTC.

This clonotype turned up a few times. This chain joins TRBV5-1 and TRBJ2-3; D remains unclear. Trimming shortened V by 0 bases and J by 2 bases, and 7 bases separated the two germline ends. CDR3 length: 14 amino acids. The germline gives CDR1 SGHRS, CDR2 YFSETQ. The CDR3 DNA reads TGCGCCAGCAGCTTGGTCTCCATCACAGATACGCAGTATTTT. Translated: CASSLVSITDTQYF. The complete variable domain, with remaining parts taken from reference TRBV5-1 and TRBJ2-3, reads KAGVTQTPRYLIKTRGQQVTLSCSPISGHRSVSWYQQTPGQGLQFLFEYFSETQRNKGNFPGRFSGRQFSNSRSEMNVSTLELGDSALYLCASSLVSITDTQYFGPGTRLTVL.

This chain uses TRBV7-8 with TRBJ1-1; no definite D call. The V end lost 7 bases, the J end lost 0 bases, and 9 bases lay between the germline ends. This CDR3 is 13 amino acids long. From germline, CDR1 is SGHVS and CDR2 FQNEAQ. CDR3 coding DNA: TGTGCCAGCACCTGGACGGTGAACACTGAAGCTTTCTTT. Amino acids: CASTWTVNTEAFF.

This clonotype was observed many times. The genes are TRBV7-2 and TRBJ2-7; 7 nucleotides match TRBD2. V lost 1 base, J lost 2 bases, and 2 bases stayed unmatched. The CDR3 covers 14 residues. Germline CDR1 reads SGHTA; CDR2 reads FQGNSA. In DNA form, the CDR3 reads TGTGCCAGCAGCTTAGGGGAGGGACCCTACGAGCAGTACTTC. Translated, it gives CASSLGEGPYEQYF.

This clonotype was found a few times. This chain links TRBV7-3 with TRBJ2-3; TRBD2 aligns across 13 bases. The ends lost 0 bases at V and 5 bases at J; junction bases unmatched: 5. The CDR3 covers 17 residues. In germline, CDR1 is SGHTA, CDR2 FQGTGA. DNA for the CDR3: TGTGCCAGCAGCTTAACGGGGAGACTAGCGGGAGGAGATACGCAGTATTTT. This gives the protein CASSLTGRLAGGDTQYF.